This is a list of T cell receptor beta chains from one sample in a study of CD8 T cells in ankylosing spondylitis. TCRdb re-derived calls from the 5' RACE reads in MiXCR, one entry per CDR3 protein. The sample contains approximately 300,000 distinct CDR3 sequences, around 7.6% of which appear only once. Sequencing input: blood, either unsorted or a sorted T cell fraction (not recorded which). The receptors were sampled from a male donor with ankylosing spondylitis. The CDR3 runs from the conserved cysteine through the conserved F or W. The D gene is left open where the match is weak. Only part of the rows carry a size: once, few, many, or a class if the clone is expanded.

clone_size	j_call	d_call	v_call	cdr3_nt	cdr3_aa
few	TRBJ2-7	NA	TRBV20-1	TGCAGTGCTAGAGGCCCCCCGGTGACGGAGCAGTACTTC	CSARGPPVTEQYF
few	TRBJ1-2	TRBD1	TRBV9	TGTGCCAGCAGCGTTACGGGACAGGGCTCTCGCGGCTACACCTTC	CASSVTGQGSRGYTF
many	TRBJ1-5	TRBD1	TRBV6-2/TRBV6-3	TGTGCCAGCAGAAGACAGGGAGAGCAGCCCCAGCATTTT	CASRRQGEQPQHF
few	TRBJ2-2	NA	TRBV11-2	TGTGCCAGCAGCCCGGACCGAATGAACACCGGGGAGCTGTTTTTT	CASSPDRMNTGELFF
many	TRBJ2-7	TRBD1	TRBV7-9	TGTGCCATATCAGGACAGGGAAACTACGAGCAGTACTTC	CAISGQGNYEQYF
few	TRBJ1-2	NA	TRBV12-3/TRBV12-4	TGTGCCAGCAGTTTAGAGGCAGGTTCCGTCTATGGCTACACCTTC	CASSLEAGSVYGYTF
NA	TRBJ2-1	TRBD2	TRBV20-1	TGCAGTGCTAGGGGACTAGCGGTTAACAATGAGCAGTTCTTC	CSARGLAVNNEQFF
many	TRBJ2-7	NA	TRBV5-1	TGCGCCAGCAGCTTGGAGTGGGCAACTCTCTACGAGCAGTACTTC	CASSLEWATLYEQYF
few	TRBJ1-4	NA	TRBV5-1	TGCGCCAGCAGCTTGGCCTACAGGGCTGACGAAAAACTGTTTTTT	CASSLAYRADEKLFF
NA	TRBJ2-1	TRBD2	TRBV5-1	TGCGCCAGCAGCCCCCGCTGGGTAGCGGGAACCAGCTACAATGAGCAGTTCTTC	CASSPRWVAGTSYNEQFF
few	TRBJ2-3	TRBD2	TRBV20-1	TGCAGTGCTAGACACAGCGGGGGGACAGATACGCAGTATTTT	CSARHSGGTDTQYF
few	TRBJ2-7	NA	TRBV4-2	TGTGCCAGCAGCCAAGCGGGAAGGATCGACGAGCAGTACTTC	CASSQAGRIDEQYF
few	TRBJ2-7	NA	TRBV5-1	TGCGCCAGCAGCGCACAGGTAAGGGACGAGCAGTACTTC	CASSAQVRDEQYF
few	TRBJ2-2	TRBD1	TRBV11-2	TGTGCCAGCAGCTTAACAGGGGTAACCGGGGAGCTGTTTTTT	CASSLTGVTGELFF
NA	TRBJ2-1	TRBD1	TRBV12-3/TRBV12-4	TGTGCCAGCACCCGGGGACAGGGGGCCAATGAGCAGTTCTTC	CASTRGQGANEQFF
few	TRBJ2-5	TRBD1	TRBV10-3	TGTGCCTCCCGGACAGGGGGGATTAGGGAGACCCAGTACTTC	CASRTGGIRETQYF